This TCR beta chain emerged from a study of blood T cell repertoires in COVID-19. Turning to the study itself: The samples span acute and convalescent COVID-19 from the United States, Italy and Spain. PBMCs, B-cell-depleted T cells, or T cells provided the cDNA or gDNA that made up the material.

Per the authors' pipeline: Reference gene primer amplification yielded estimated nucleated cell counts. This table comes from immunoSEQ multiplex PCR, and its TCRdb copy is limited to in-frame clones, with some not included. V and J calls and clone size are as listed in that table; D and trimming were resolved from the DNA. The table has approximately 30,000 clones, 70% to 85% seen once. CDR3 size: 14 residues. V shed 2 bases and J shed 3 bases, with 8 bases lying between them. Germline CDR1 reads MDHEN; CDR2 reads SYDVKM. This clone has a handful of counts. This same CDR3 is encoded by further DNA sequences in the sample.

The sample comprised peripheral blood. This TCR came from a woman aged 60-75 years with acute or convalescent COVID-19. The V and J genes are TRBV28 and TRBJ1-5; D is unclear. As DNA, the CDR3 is TGTGCCAGCAGTTTAGCAGGAAACAATCAGCCCCAGCATTTT. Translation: CASSLAGNNQPQHF.